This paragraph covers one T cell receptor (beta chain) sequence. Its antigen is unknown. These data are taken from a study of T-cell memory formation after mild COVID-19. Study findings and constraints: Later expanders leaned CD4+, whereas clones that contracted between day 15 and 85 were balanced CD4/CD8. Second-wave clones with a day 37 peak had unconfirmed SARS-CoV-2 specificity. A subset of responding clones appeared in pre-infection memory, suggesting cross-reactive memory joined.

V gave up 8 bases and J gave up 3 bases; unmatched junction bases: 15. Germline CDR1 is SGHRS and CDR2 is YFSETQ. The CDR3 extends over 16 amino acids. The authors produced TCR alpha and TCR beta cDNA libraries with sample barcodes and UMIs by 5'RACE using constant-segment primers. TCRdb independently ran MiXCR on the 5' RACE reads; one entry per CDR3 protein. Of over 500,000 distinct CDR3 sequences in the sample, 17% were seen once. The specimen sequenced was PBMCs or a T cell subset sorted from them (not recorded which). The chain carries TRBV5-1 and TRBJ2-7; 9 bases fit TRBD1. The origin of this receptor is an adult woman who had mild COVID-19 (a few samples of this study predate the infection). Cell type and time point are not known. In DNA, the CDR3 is TGCGCCAGAAGCCGACTCCAGCCGGGACAGGGCTACGAGCAGTACTTC. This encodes CARSRLQPGQGYEQYF. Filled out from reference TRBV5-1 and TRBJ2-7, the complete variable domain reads KAGVTQTPRYLIKTRGQQVTLSCSPISGHRSVSWYQQTPGQGLQFLFEYFSETQRNKGNFPGRFSGRQFSNSRSEMNVSTLELGDSALYLCARSRLQPGQGYEQYFGPGTRLTVT.